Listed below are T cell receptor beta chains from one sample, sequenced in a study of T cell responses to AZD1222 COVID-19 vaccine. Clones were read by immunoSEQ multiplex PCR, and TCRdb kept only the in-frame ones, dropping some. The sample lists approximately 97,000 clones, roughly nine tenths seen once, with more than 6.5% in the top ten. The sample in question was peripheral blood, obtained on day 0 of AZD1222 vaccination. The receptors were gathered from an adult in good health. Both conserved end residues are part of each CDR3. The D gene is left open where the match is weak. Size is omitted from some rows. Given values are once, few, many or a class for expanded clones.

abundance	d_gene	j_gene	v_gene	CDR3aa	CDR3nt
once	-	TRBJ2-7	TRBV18	CASSPPPGGVGEQYF	TGTGCCAGCTCACCACCCCCAGGGGGGGTAGGCGAGCAGTACTTC
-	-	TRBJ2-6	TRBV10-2	CASRGGGGANVLTF	TGCGCCAGCAGAGGGGGAGGTGGGGCCAACGTCCTGACTTTC
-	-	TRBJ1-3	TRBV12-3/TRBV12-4	CASGTNTIYF	TGTGCCAGCGGCACAAACACCATATATTTT
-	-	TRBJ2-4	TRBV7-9	CASSSNQGQNIQYF	TGTGCCAGCAGCTCAAATCAGGGTCAAAACATTCAGTACTTC
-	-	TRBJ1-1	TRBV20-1	CSARGIFEAFF	TGCAGTGCTAGAGGCATATTCGAGGCTTTCTTT
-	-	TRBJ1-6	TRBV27	CASSLGGVSSYNSPLHF	TGTGCCAGCAGTTTGGGTGGGGTGAGTTCCTATAATTCACCCCTCCACTTT
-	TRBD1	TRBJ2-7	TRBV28	CASSLGQGYEQYF	TGTGCCAGCAGTTTAGGACAGGGCTACGAGCAGTACTTC
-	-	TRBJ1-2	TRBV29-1	CSVETSELRYGYTF	TGCAGCGTTGAAACAAGCGAACTTCGGTATGGCTACACCTTC
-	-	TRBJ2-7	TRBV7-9	CASSYRMGANYEQYF	TGTGCCAGCAGCTACCGAATGGGGGCGAACTACGAGCAGTACTTC
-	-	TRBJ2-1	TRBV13	CASSSLLDEQFF	TGTGCCAGCAGCAGTTTATTAGATGAGCAGTTCTTC
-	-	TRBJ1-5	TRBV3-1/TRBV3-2	CASSQGRINQPQHF	TGTGCCAGCAGCCAAGGGCGGATTAATCAGCCCCAGCATTTT
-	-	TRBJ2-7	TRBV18	CASSSSSADYEQYF	TGTGCCAGCTCATCCTCTAGCGCCGACTACGAGCAGTACTTC
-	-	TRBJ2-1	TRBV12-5	CASGPRGGPNNEQFF	TGTGCTAGTGGCCCCAGGGGGGGGCCCAACAATGAGCAGTTCTTC
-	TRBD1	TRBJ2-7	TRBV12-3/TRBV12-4	CASSSGQGQQYF	TGTGCCAGCAGTTCGGGACAGGGGCAGCAGTACTTC
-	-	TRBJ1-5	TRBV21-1	CASRGRERASDYSNQPQHF	TGTGCCAGCAGGGGCCGGGAGCGAGCATCCGATTATAGCAATCAGCCCCAGCATTTT
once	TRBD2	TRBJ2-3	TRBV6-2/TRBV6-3	CASSYSTSGGDTQYF	TGTGCCAGCAGTTACTCGACTAGCGGGGGAGATACGCAGTATTTT
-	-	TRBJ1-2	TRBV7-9	CASGLEGGDYGYTF	TGTGCCAGCGGGCTAGAGGGAGGGGACTATGGCTACACCTTC
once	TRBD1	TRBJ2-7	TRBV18	CASSPSGQGFYEQYF	TGTGCCAGCTCACCTTCGGGACAGGGATTCTACGAGCAGTACTTC
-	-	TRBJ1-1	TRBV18	CASSSPQGDAFF	TGTGCCAGCTCTTCACCGCAGGGTGATGCTTTCTTT
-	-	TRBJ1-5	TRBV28	CASRGPIHQPQHF	TGTGCCAGCAGGGGGCCTATACATCAGCCCCAGCATTTT
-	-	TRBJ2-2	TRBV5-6	CASSLGWPPTGELFF	TGTGCCAGCAGCTTGGGATGGCCACCCACCGGGGAGCTGTTTTTT
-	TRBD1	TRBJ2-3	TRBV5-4	CASSLGGQVADTQYF	TGTGCCAGCAGCTTGGGGGGACAGGTTGCAGATACGCAGTATTTT
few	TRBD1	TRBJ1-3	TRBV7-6	CASSLYRDWTGGSGNTIYF	TGTGCCAGCAGCTTATATCGCGATTGGACAGGGGGATCTGGAAACACCATATATTTT
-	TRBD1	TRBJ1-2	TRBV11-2	CASSLRDRVDGYTF	TGTGCCAGCAGCTTACGGGACAGGGTTGATGGCTACACCTTC
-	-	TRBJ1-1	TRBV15	CATSSSPLTEAFF	TGTGCCACCAGCAGCTCTCCTCTCACTGAAGCTTTCTTT
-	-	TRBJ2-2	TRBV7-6	CASSPNPLTTGELFF	TGTGCCAGCAGCCCCAATCCACTAACCACCGGGGAGCTGTTTTTT
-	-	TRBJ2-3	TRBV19	CASSIGGGGTDTQYF	TGTGCCAGTAGTATAGGCGGCGGCGGCACAGATACGCAGTATTTT